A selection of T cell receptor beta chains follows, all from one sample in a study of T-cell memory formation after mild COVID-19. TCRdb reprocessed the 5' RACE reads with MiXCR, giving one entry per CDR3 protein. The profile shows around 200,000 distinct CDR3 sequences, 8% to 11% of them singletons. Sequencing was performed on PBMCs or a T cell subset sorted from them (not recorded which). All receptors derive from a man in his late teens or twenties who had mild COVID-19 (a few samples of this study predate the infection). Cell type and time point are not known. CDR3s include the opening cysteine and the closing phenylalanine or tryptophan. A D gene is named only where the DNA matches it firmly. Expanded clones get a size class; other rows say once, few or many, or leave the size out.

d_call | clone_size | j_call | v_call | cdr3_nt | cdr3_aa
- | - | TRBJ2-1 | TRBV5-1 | TGCGCCAGCAGCGGAAGCGGGTTCTCCTACAATGAGCAGTTCTTC | CASSGSGFSYNEQFF
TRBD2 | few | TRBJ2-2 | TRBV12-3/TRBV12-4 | TGTGCCAGCACCCTCCTGCCGGGCCTAGCGGGGTACCACGGGGAGCTGTTTTTT | CASTLLPGLAGYHGELFF
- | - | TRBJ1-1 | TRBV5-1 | TGCGCCAGCAGCCTCGAGGCCGGTTCCGAAGCTTTCTTT | CASSLEAGSEAFF
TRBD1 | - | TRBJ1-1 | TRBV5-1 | TGCGCCAGCAGCTGGGGACAGCCTAAGAACACTGAAGCTTTCTTT | CASSWGQPKNTEAFF
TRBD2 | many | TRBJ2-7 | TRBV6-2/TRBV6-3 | TGTGCCAGCCGCCGCGGGGGGGAGGTGATCGAGCAGTACTTC | CASRRGGEVIEQYF
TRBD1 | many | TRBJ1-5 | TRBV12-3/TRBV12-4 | TGTGCCAGCAGTCCTTGGGGACAGGGGCCCCAGCATTTT | CASSPWGQGPQHF
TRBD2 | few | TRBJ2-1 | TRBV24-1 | TGTGCCACCAGTGACCCGCGGGGGGCCAACAATGAGCAGTTCTTC | CATSDPRGANNEQFF
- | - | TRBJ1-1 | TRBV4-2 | TGTGCCAGCAGCCAGGGGGATAGGGGGGCTTTCTTT | CASSQGDRGAFF
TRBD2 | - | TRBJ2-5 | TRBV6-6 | TGTGCCAGCAGTTACTCGGGGCAGCGGGGCCAAGAGACCCAGTACTTC | CASSYSGQRGQETQYF
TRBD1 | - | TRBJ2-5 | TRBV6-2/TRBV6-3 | TGTGCCAGCAAGAGGACAGGACAAGAGACCCAGTACTTC | CASKRTGQETQYF
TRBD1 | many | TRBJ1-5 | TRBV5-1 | TGCGCCAGCAGCCGGACAGGGAATCAGCCCCAGCATTTT | CASSRTGNQPQHF
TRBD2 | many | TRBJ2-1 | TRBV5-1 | TGCGCCAGCAGCCACGACTGGGCGGGGGGCAATGAGCAGTTCTTC | CASSHDWAGGNEQFF
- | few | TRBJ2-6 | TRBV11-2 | TGTGCCAGCAGCTTAGGAAGGGGGTCTGGGGCCAACGTCCTGACTTTC | CASSLGRGSGANVLTF
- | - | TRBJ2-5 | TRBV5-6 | TGTGCCAGCAGCGCTTACATGGAAGAGACCCAGTACTTC | CASSAYMEETQYF
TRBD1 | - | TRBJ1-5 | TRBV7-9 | TGTGCCAGCAGGGGAGACAGGGAAGATCAGCCCCAGCATTTT | CASRGDREDQPQHF
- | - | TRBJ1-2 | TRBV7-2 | TGTGCCAGCAGCTTAGGCCGGGGAGTCAACTATGGCTACACCTTC | CASSLGRGVNYGYTF
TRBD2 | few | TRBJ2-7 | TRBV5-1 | TGCGCCAGCAGCTTCGGGACTACCGAGCAGTACTTC | CASSFGTTEQYF
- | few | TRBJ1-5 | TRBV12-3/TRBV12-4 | TGTGCCAGCAGTGGGCCTGAGGGGGCCCAGCATTTT | CASSGPEGAQHF
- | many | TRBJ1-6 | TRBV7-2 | TGTGCCAGCAGCTTAGCGGGCAGGGCAAATTCACCCCTCCACTTT | CASSLAGRANSPLHF
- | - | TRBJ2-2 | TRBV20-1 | TGCAGTGCTAGAGATAACTGGGGGTCTGCCGGGGAGCTGTTTTTT | CSARDNWGSAGELFF
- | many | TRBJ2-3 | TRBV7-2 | TGTGCCAAGGCGGGGCCGGGGGATACGCAGTATTTT | CAKAGPGDTQYF
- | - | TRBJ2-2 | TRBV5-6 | TGTGCCAGCAGCTTATCGTTCCCCGCGAACACCGGGGAGCTGTTTTTT | CASSLSFPANTGELFF
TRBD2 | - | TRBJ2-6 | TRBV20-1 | TGCAGTGCTAGAGATGCAGCTAGCGGGGGGGCTGGGGCCAACGTCCTGACTTTC | CSARDAASGGAGANVLTF
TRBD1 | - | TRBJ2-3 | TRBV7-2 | TGTGCCAGCAGCCCGACAGGGTACTACGGAGATACGCAGTATTTT | CASSPTGYYGDTQYF
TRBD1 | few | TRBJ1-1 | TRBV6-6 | TGTGCCAGCAGGGACTATGGGACAGGACACATGAACACTGAAGCTTTCTTT | CASRDYGTGHMNTEAFF
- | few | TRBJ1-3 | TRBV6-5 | TGTGCCAGCAGTCCCCGGCCAACCCCTGGAAACACCATATATTTT | CASSPRPTPGNTIYF
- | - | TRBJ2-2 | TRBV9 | TGTGCCAGCAGCGTAGGAGGCGGATGGGCGAACACCGGGGAGCTGTTTTTT | CASSVGGGWANTGELFF
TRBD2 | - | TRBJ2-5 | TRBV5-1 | TGCGCCAGCAGCTTTGGGGCTAGCGGAAACCAAGAGACCCAGTACTTC | CASSFGASGNQETQYF
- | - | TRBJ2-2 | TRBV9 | TGTGCCAGCAGCGTAGGGGGGACGAACACCGGGGAGCTGTTTTTT | CASSVGGTNTGELFF
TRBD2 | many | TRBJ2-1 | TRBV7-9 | TGTGCCAGCAGCTTCACCGGGGGGGATGAGCAGTTCTTC | CASSFTGGDEQFF
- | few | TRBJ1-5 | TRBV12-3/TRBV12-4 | TGTGCCAGCAGTTCCGGGACGGGGGCTCTCCCCCAGCATTTT | CASSSGTGALPQHF
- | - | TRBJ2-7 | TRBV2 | TGTGCCAGCAGTGTCAGTAGCTCCTACGAGCAGTACTTC | CASSVSSSYEQYF
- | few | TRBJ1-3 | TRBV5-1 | TGCGCCAGCAGCCAGGACTGGAGCTCTGGAAACACCATATATTTT | CASSQDWSSGNTIYF
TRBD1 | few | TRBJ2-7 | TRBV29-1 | TGCAGCGTTAGGACAGGGGGCGGGTACGAGCAGTACTTC | CSVRTGGGYEQYF
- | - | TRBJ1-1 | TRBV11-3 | TGTGCCAGCAGCCTGGAGAGGGACACTGAAGCTTTCTTT | CASSLERDTEAFF
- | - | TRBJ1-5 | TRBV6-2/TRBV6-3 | TGTGCCAGCAGTACGGGCGACCGGGGGTTTTATCAGCCCCAGCATTTT | CASSTGDRGFYQPQHF
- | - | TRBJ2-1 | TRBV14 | TGTGCCAGCAGCCAAGAGTCCAGAAGAGATGAGCAGTTCTTC | CASSQESRRDEQFF
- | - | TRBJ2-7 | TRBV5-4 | TGTGCCAGCAGCTCGGGACGGAACTCCTACGAGCAGTACTTC | CASSSGRNSYEQYF
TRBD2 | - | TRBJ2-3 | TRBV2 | TGTGCCAGCAGTGTAGCGGGGGGGGGCACAGATACGCAGTATTTT | CASSVAGGGTDTQYF
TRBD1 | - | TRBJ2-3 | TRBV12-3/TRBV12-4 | TGTGCCAGCAGACTCACAGGGGTGGATACGCAGTATTTT | CASRLTGVDTQYF
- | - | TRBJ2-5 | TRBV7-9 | TGTGCCAGCAGCTCCAATTCCGGGACCCAGTACTTC | CASSSNSGTQYF
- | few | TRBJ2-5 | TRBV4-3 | TGCGCCAGCAGCCCAGAAGGGGTACAAGAGACCCAGTACTTC | CASSPEGVQETQYF
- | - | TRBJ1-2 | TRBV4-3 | TGCGCCAGCAGCCAAGATTTTACGAGGGGCTACACCTTC | CASSQDFTRGYTF
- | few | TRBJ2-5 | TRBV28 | TGTGCCAGCAGCAAACCCGGGACTCGCCTCGGGGAGACCCAGTACTTC | CASSKPGTRLGETQYF
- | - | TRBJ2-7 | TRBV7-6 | TGTGCCAGCAGCCCGACCGGGCAGCTCTACGAGCAGTACTTC | CASSPTGQLYEQYF
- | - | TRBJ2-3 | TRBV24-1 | TGTGCCACCAGTGATTTTCACAACCAGGGTGATACGCAGTATTTT | CATSDFHNQGDTQYF
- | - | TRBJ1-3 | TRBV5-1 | TGCGCCAGCAGCTTGTCCCCGGGGGCGTCTGGAAACACCATATATTTT | CASSLSPGASGNTIYF
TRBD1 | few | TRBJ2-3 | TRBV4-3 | TGCGCCAGCAGCCAAGACCTTAGACAGGGAAGCACAGATACGCAGTATTTT | CASSQDLRQGSTDTQYF
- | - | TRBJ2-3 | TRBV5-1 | TGCGCCAGCAGCTTGGTCTGGGGGGCCACAGATACGCAGTATTTT | CASSLVWGATDTQYF
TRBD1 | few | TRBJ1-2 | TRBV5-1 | TGCGCCAGCAGGCCTACAGGGGGCTCTAACTATGGCTACACCTTC | CASRPTGGSNYGYTF
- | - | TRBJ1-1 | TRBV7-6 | TGTGCCAGCAGCCCCCCTGGGGTGGCTGAAGCTTTCTTT | CASSPPGVAEAFF
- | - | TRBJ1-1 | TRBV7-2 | TGTGCCAGCACCTTGTTAGGGGACACTGAAGCTTTCTTT | CASTLLGDTEAFF
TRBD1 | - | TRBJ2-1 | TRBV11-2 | TGTGCCAGCAGCTTATCCGGGACAGTGGGCTCCTACAATGAGCAGTTCTTC | CASSLSGTVGSYNEQFF
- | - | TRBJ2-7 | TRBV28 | TGTGCCAGCACCGAGGGTTCGCAGAAGTTTGGCGAGCAGTACTTC | CASTEGSQKFGEQYF
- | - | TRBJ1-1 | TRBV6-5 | TGTGCCACGTTCCTCCGAGGGCAGGTGAACACTGAAGCTTTCTTT | CATFLRGQVNTEAFF